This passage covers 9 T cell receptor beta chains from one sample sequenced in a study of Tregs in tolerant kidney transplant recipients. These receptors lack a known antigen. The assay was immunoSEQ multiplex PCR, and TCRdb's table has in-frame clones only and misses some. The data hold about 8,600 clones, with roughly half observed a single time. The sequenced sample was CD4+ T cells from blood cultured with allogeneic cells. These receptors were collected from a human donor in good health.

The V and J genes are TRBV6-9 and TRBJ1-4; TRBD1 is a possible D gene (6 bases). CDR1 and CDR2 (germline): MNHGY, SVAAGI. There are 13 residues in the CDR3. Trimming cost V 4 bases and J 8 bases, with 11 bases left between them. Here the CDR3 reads CASSSGVGEKLFF. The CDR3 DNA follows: TGTGCCAGCAGTTCAGGGGTAGGGGAAAAACTGTTTTTT.

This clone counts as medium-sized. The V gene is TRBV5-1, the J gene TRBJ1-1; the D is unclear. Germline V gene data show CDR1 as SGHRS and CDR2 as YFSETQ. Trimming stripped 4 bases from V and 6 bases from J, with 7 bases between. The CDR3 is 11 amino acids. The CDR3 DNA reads TGCGCCAGCAGCGACGGACCTGAAGCTTTCTTT. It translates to CASSDGPEAFF.

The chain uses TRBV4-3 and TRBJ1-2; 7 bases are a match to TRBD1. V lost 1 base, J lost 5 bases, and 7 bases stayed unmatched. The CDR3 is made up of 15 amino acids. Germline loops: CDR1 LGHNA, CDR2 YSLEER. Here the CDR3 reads CASSQVEGQLYGYTF. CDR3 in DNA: TGCGCCAGCAGCCAAGTGGAGGGACAGCTTTATGGCTACACCTTC.

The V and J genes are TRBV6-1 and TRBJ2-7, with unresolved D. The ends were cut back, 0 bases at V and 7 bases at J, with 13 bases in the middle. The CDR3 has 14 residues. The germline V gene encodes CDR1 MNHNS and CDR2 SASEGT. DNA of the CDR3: TGTGCCAGCAGTGAAGCGCTTTCCGAGAGGGAGCAGTACTTC. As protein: CASSEALSEREQYF.

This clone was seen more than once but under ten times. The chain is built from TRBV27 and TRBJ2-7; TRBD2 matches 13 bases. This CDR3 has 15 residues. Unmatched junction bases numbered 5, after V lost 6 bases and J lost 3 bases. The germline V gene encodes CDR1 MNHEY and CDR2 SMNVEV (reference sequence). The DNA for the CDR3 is TGTGCCAGCAGGGCCGGGACTAGCGGGATCTACGAGCAGTACTTC. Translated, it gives CASRAGTSGIYEQYF.

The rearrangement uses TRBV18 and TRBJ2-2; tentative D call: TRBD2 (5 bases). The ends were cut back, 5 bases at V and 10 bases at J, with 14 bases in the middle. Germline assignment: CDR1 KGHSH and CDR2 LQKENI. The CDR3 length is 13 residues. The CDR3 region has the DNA TGTGCCAGCTCAAGAGGACTCGCTGAGGAGCTGTTTTTT. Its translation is CASSRGLAEELFF.

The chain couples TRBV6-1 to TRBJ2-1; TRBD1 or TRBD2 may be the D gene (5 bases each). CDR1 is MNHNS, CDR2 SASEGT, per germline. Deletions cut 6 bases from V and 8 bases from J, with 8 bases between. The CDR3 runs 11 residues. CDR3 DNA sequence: TGTGCCAGCAGCCGGGGCTATGAGCAGTTCTTC. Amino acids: CASSRGYEQFF.

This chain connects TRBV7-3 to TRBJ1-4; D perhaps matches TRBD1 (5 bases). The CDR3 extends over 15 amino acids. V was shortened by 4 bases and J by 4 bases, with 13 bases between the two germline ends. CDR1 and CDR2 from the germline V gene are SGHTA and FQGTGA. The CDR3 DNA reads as TGTGCCAGCAGCTCCCGGGGCGCTTATAATGAAAAACTGTTTTTT. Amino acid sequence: CASSSRGAYNEKLFF. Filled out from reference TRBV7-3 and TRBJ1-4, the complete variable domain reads GAGVSQTPSNKVTEKGKYVELRCDPISGHTALYWYRQSLGQGPEFLIYFQGTGAADDSGLPNDRFFAVRPEGSVSTLKIQRTERGDSAVYLCASSSRGAYNEKLFFGSGTQLSVL.

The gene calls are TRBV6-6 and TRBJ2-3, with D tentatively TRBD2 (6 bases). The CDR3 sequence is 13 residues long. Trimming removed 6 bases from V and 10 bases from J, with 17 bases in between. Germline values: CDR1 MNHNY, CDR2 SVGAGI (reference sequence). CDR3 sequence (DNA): TGTGCCAGCAGGCAGACTAGTCCGACCCCGCAGTATTTT. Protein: CASRQTSPTPQYF.